One sample yielded the 9 T cell receptor beta chains listed below, sequenced in a study of T cell responses to AZD1222 COVID-19 vaccine. The data were produced by immunoSEQ multiplex PCR, yet TCRdb's version contains in-frame clones alone and is incomplete. The table lists about 110,000 clones, 85% to 90% of them singletons. The source was peripheral blood, collected 28 days after the second AZD1222 dose. The source is an adult who received the AZD1222 COVID-19 vaccine.

This clone was counted between two and nine times. V usage is TRBV6-4 and J usage is TRBJ2-1; 12 bases map to TRBD2. CDR1 and CDR2 from the germline V gene are MRHNA and SNTAGT. The CDR3 sequence is 15 residues long. J was trimmed by 6 bases and V by 0 bases; bases with no gene match: 0. CDR3 bases: TGTGCCAGCAGTGACTCGACTAGCGGGAGCAATGAGCAGTTCTTC. Translated, it gives CASSDSTSGSNEQFF.

The rearrangement joins TRBV27 to TRBJ2-5, with 8 bases identical to TRBD1. Germline trimming cut 2 bases from V and 4 bases from J; bases unmatched to any gene: 3. The CDR3 contains 14 residues. The germline V gene encodes CDR1 MNHEY and CDR2 SMNVEV (reference sequence). The CDR3 sequence: CASSLQGAGETQYF. The CDR3 DNA reads TGTGCCAGCAGTTTACAGGGGGCGGGAGAGACCCAGTACTTC.

This clone was detected only once. J is TRBJ1-1 and V is TRBV30; the D gene is possibly TRBD1 (5 bases). The CDR3 spans 13 residues. V lost 1 base to trimming and J lost 5 bases, with 11 bases between them. Looked up from germline, CDR1 is GTSNPN and CDR2 is SVGIG (reference sequence). The CDR3 loop reads CAWSEPRATEAFF. The CDR3 DNA is TGTGCCTGGAGTGAGCCCAGGGCGACTGAAGCTTTCTTT.

The rearrangement joins TRBV6-5 to TRBJ1-1; no clear D. CDR1 is MNHEY, CDR2 SVGAGI, per germline. V was cut by 6 bases and J by 6 bases, with 17 bases left in between. The CDR3 runs to 14 residues. The CDR3 loop reads CASRNQHPSPEAFF. The CDR3 nucleotides are TGTGCCAGCAGAAACCAACACCCGAGCCCTGAAGCTTTCTTT.

The rearrangement joins TRBV5-1 to TRBJ1-2, with 8 bases fitting TRBD1. Germline CDR1 SGHRS, CDR2 YFSETQ. V was pared by 0 bases and J by 4 bases, with 5 bases of the junction left unmatched. The CDR3 extends over 15 amino acids. The CDR3 loop reads CASSLATGDFYGYTF. CDR3 DNA: TGCGCCAGCAGCTTGGCGACAGGGGACTTCTATGGCTACACCTTC. The full variable domain, in which reference TRBV5-1 and TRBJ1-2 provide the parts outside the CDR3, is KAGVTQTPRYLIKTRGQQVTLSCSPISGHRSVSWYQQTPGQGLQFLFEYFSETQRNKGNFPGRFSGRQFSNSRSEMNVSTLELGDSALYLCASSLATGDFYGYTFGSGTRLTVV.

The chain carries TRBV3-1 (or the pseudogene TRBV3-2) and TRBJ1-3; a weak D match, TRBD1 (5 bases). Trimming left V 2 bases short and J 16 bases short, with 24 bases between. Germline V lookup: CDR1 LGHDT, CDR2 YNNKEL (reference sequence). This CDR3 is built from 15 residues. The DNA of the CDR3 is TGTGCCAGCAGCCAACTACTCAAGATCCATCCGGGGGGGTATTTT. Translation gives CASSQLLKIHPGGYF.

CDR3: CASSSPSWGYTF. CDR3 nucleotide sequence: TGTGCCAGCTCCAGTCCATCGTGGGGCTACACCTTC. V usage is TRBV18 and J usage is TRBJ1-2, with D unclear. The CDR3 runs to 12 residues. Trimming removed 6 bases from V and 8 bases from J, with 13 bases in between. CDR1 is KGHSH and CDR2 is LQKENI in the germline V gene.

The genes are TRBV18 and TRBJ2-3; D is perhaps TRBD2 (6 bases). Trimming took 3 bases from V and 1 from J, leaving 11 bases between them. Germline CDR1 and CDR2: KGHSH and LQKENI. This CDR3 contains 15 residues. The CDR3 loop reads CASSPVASGTDTQYF. The CDR3 DNA is TGTGCCAGCTCACCCGTGGCTAGCGGCACAGATACGCAGTATTTT.

The rearrangement joins TRBV3-1 (or the pseudogene TRBV3-2) to TRBJ2-3; 8 bases align to TRBD2. Germline V lookup: CDR1 LGHDT, CDR2 YNNKEL (reference sequence). The V and J ends lost 0 bases and 7 bases, in that order; junction bases with no gene match: 6. The CDR3 extends over 15 amino acids. CDR3 loop: CASSQDTIAGHTQYF. In nucleotides, the CDR3 is TGTGCCAGCAGCCAAGATACAATAGCGGGGCATACGCAGTATTTT.